This T cell receptor beta chain originates from a study of response to subunit inactivated influenza vaccine. There are a few counts of this clonotype. TCRdb redid the calling of the RT-PCR reads with MiXCR, one entry per CDR3 protein. The profile covers 650,000 or so distinct CDR3 sequences, with 12% to 15% appearing a single time and approximately 7.6% taken by the ten largest. Losses at the gene ends were 3 bases for V and 2 bases for J; bases not matched to a gene: 6. Germline lookup yields CDR1 DFQATT and CDR2 SNEGSKA (reference sequence). The CDR3 length is 15 residues. This specimen was PBMCs from blood, taken less than 15 days before vaccination. The origin of this receptor is a man aged 50-59 years who received an inactivated influenza vaccine. This chain links TRBV20-1 with TRBJ2-3, with 9 bases aligning to TRBD1. The CDR3: CSASFTGGVTDTQYF. CDR3 nucleotide sequence: TGCAGTGCTAGCTTTACAGGGGGCGTCACAGATACGCAGTATTTT.